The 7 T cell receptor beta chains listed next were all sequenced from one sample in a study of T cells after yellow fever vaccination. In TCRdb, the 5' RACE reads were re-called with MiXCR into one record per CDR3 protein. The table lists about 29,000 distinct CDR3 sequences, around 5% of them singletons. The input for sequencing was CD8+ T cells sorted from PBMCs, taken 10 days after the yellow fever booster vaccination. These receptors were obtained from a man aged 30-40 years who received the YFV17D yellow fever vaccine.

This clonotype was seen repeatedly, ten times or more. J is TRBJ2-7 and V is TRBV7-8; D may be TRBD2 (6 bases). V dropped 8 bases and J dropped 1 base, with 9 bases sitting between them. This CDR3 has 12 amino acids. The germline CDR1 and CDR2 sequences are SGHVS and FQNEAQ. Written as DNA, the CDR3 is TGTGCCAGCGGGGAGGTTTCCTACGAGCAGTACTTC. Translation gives CASGEVSYEQYF.

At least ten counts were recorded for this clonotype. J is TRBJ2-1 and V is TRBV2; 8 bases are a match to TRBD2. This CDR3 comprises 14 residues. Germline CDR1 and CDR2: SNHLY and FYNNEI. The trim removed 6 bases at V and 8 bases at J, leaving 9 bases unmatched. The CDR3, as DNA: TGTGCCAGCAGGCCGGGAGGGCCTATAGATGAGCAGTTCTTC. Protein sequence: CASRPGGPIDEQFF.

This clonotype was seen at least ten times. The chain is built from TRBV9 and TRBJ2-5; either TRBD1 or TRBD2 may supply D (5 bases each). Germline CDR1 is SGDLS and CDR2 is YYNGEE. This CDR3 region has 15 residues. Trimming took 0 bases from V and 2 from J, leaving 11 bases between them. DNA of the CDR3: TGTGCCAGCAGCGTAGGGGGGACGGGGCAAGAGACCCAGTACTTC. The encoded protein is CASSVGGTGQETQYF.

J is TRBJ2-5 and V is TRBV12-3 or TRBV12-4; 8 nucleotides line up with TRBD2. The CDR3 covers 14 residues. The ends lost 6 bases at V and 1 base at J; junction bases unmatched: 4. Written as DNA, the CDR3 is TGTGCCAGCAGCCGCGGGAGGCCCCAAGAGACCCAGTACTTC. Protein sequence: CASSRGRPQETQYF.

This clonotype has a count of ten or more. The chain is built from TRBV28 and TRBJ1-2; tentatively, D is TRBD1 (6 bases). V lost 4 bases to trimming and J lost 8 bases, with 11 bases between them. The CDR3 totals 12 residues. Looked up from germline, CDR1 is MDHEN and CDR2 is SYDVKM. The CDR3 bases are TGTGCCAGCAGTTGGGGGGGCGAGGGCTACACCTTC. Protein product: CASSWGGEGYTF.

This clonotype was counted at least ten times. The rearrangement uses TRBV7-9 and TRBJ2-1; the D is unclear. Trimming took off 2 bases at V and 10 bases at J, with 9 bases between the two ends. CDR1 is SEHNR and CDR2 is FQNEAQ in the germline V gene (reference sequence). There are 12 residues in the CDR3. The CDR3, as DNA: TGTGCCAGCAGCTTAAAATCTACAGAGCAGTTCTTC. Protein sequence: CASSLKSTEQFF.

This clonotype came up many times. In nucleotides, the CDR3 is TGTGCCAGCAGTTTGTCTCCCTACGAGCAGTACTTC. Translating it yields CASSLSPYEQYF. The genes are TRBV5-6 and TRBJ2-7; the D is unclear. V was shortened by 5 bases and J by 2 bases, with 8 bases between the two germline ends. Germline values: CDR1 SGHDT, CDR2 YYEEEE. The CDR3 length is 12 residues.